This T cell receptor (beta chain) originates from a study of blood T cell repertoires in COVID-19. Overall study context: Donors in the United States, Italy and Spain gave samples during acute or convalescent COVID-19.

This CDR3 spans 15 amino acids. The V and J ends lost 0 bases and 2 bases respectively, with 8 bases between them. The germline CDR1 and CDR2 sequences are MNHEY and SMNVEV (reference sequence). In the original analysis: Researchers report that nucleated cell counts were estimated from reference gene primer amplification. Sequencing was performed with immunoSEQ multiplex PCR; in TCRdb, only in-frame clones are kept and a portion is missing. The V and J calls and clone size were taken over from that table, and D and trimming were inferred from the DNA. In the table there are about 150,000 clones, roughly four fifths of which are singletons.

The chain uses TRBV27 and TRBJ2-1; perhaps TRBD2 as D (6 bases). The sequence came from a woman in her sixties or seventies with acute or convalescent COVID-19. The sequencing sample was made of peripheral blood. Written as DNA, the CDR3 is TGTGCCAGCAGTTTATCCCGGACTACCTACAATGAGCAGTTCTTC. This codes for CASSLSRTTYNEQFF.